The 26 T cell receptor beta chains below were found in one sample sequenced in a study of T cell responses to AZD1222 COVID-19 vaccine. Measured with immunoSEQ multiplex PCR; TCRdb has only the in-frame clones, and not every one. In the table there are tens of thousands of clones, around nine tenths of which are singletons. Source: peripheral blood, taken on day 0 of AZD1222 vaccination. The receptors shown here come from an adult in good health.

This clone was counted between two and nine times. The genes are TRBV18 and TRBJ2-2, with D perhaps TRBD2 (6 bases). Germline CDR1 and CDR2: KGHSH and LQKENI. Trimming removed 6 bases at V and 7 bases at J, with 18 bases between. The CDR3 sequence is 15 residues long. CDR3 nucleotide sequence: TGTGCCAGCTCTCCGGACTATAGCGCCCACGGGGAGCTGTTTTTT. Its translation is CASSPDYSAHGELFF. The variable domain in full, completed from reference TRBV18 and TRBJ2-2, reads NAGVMQNPRHLVRRRGQEARLRCSPMKGHSHVYWYRQLPEEGLKFMVYLQKENIIDESGMPKERFSAEFPKEGPSILRIQQVVRGDSAAYFCASSPDYSAHGELFFGEGSRLTVL.

The gene calls are TRBV10-2 and TRBJ1-6; a possible D gene is TRBD1 (6 bases). CDR1 and CDR2 (germline): WSHSY, SAAADI. V lost 2 bases, J lost 1 base, and 9 bases lay in between. This CDR3 contains 16 residues. CDR3 sequence reads: CASSEPQGSYNSPLHF. The DNA for the CDR3 is TGCGCCAGCAGTGAGCCACAGGGATCCTATAATTCACCCCTCCACTTT.

This chain uses TRBV20-1 with TRBJ2-3; the D call may be TRBD1 or TRBD2 (5 bases each). The CDR3 extends over 11 amino acids. V dropped 3 bases and J dropped 8 bases, with 9 bases sitting between them. CDR1 and CDR2 from the germline V gene are DFQATT and SNEGSKA (reference sequence). CDR3 in amino acids: CSARRGFTQYF. Written as DNA, the CDR3 is TGCAGTGCTAGGAGGGGTTTTACGCAGTATTTT.

The chain is built from TRBV9 and TRBJ1-4; TRBD1 matches at 12 bases. This CDR3 is 20 amino acids long. Germline CDR1 reads SGDLS; CDR2 reads YYNGEE. The J segment lost 0 bases and the V segment lost 4 bases, leaving 13 bases of the junction unmatched. CDR3 nucleotide sequence: TGTGCCAGCAGCTTCCCATTGTCGGGACAGGGGGCTGCAACTAATGAAAAACTGTTTTTT. This translates into CASSFPLSGQGAATNEKLFF.

This clone has a handful of counts. Written as DNA, the CDR3 is TGTGCCAGCAGCAAAGCAACTACGAACACTGAAGCTTTCTTT. Translating it yields CASSKATTNTEAFF. The gene calls are TRBV7-9 and TRBJ1-1; no reliable D call. The V end lost 5 bases, the J end lost 1 base, and 11 bases lay between the germline ends. The CDR3 is 14 amino acids. Germline-derived CDR1 and CDR2 are SEHNR and FQNEAQ (reference sequence).

The rearrangement uses TRBV7-8 and TRBJ1-1; D may be TRBD1 (6 bases). Germline CDR1 and CDR2: SGHVS and FQNEAQ. Trimming stripped 1 base from V and 5 bases from J, with 11 bases between. The CDR3 spans 14 residues. CDR3 bases: TGTGCCAGCAGCTTAGAGGGGGGGAAGACTGAAGCTTTCTTT. Translated, it gives CASSLEGGKTEAFF.

The V call is TRBV21-1, the J call TRBJ1-4; the D call TRBD1 from the table was never checked on the DNA. TRBV21-1 is listed as a pseudogene. The CDR3 has 14 amino acids. DNA of the CDR3: TGTGCCAGCAGCCCTCGGGCAGGGGGAGAAAAACTGTTTTTT. Translation: CASSPRAGGEKLFF.

The chain is built from TRBV7-9 and TRBJ1-2, with D perhaps TRBD1 (5 bases). The V gene lost 6 bases and the J gene lost 1 base, with 12 bases spanning the gap. The CDR3 runs 14 residues. The germline CDR1 and CDR2 sequences are SEHNR and FQNEAQ (reference sequence). The chain's CDR3 is CASSYGQFNYGYTF. The CDR3 DNA reads TGTGCCAGCAGTTACGGACAATTTAACTATGGCTACACCTTC.

There are a few counts of this clone. This chain uses TRBV6-5 with TRBJ1-3; perhaps TRBD1 as D (5 bases). Germline lookup yields CDR1 MNHEY and CDR2 SVGAGI. Trimming pared 5 bases from V and 0 bases from J, leaving 11 bases between. The CDR3 consists of 15 residues. CDR3 residues: CASSRQSSSGNTIYF. As DNA, the CDR3 is TGTGCCAGCAGTCGACAGTCGAGCTCTGGAAACACCATATATTTT.

The rearrangement links TRBV15 to TRBJ2-7; weak D call: TRBD1 (5 bases). The ends were cut back, 0 bases at V and 1 base at J, with 10 bases in the middle. CDR3 length equals 15 residues. From germline, CDR1 is LNHNV and CDR2 YYDKDF (reference sequence). The CDR3 sequence: CATSREQAPSYEQYF. The CDR3, as DNA: TGTGCCACCAGCAGAGAACAGGCCCCATCCTACGAGCAGTACTTC.

The chain recombines TRBV5-6 with TRBJ1-2; D is unresolved. The V end lost 6 bases, the J end lost 3 bases, and 12 bases lay between the germline ends. Germline V gives CDR1 SGHDT, CDR2 YYEEEE. This CDR3 comprises 13 residues. This CDR3 is CASTRRDDYGYTF. CDR3 DNA sequence: TGTGCCAGCACCCGACGGGATGACTATGGCTACACCTTC. Using reference TRBV5-6 and TRBJ1-2 for the parts outside the CDR3, the full variable domain is DAGVTQSPTHLIKTRGQQVTLRCSPKSGHDTVSWYQQALGQGPQFIFQYYEEEERQRGNFPDRFSGHQFPNYSSELNVNALLLGDSALYLCASTRRDDYGYTFGSGTRLTVV.

The V gene is TRBV6-1, the J gene TRBJ2-6, with D maybe TRBD2 (5 bases). Germline CDR1 reads MNHNS; CDR2 reads SASEGT. Trimming took off 11 bases at V and 1 base at J, with 9 bases between the two ends. This CDR3 region has 13 residues. Here the CDR3 DNA reads TGTGCCGAGGGTGATTCTGGGGCCAACGTCCTGACTTTC. This translates into CAEGDSGANVLTF.

A word on this clone: The junction departs from germline at one end; a sequencing error may be responsible. This chain joins TRBV6-1 and TRBJ1-2; 11 bases align to TRBD1. The CDR3 consists of 14 residues. Germline CDR1 reads MNHNS; CDR2 reads SASEGT. In DNA form, the CDR3 reads TGTGCCAGCAGAGAAGGGACAGGGGGTGATGGCTACACCTTC. It codes for CASREGTGGDGYTF.

V and J are TRBV2 and TRBJ1-1; D unclear. The CDR3 consists of 13 residues. Germline CDR1 SNHLY, CDR2 FYNNEI. V lost 7 bases, J lost 2 bases, and 11 bases lay in between. The CDR3 is CASNLDHNTEAFF. CDR3 nucleotides: TGTGCCAGCAACCTTGATCACAACACTGAAGCTTTCTTT. Based on the CDR3 plus reference TRBV2 and TRBJ1-1, the full variable domain is EPEVTQTPSHQVTQMGQEVILRCVPISNHLYFYWYRQILGQKVEFLVSFYNNEISEKSEIFDDQFSVERPDGSNFTLKIRSTKLEDSAMYFCASNLDHNTEAFFGQGTRLTVV.

CDR3 in amino acids: CASSLRLGGEKLFF. CDR3 sequence (DNA): TGCGCCAGCAGCTTACGCCTGGGTGGTGAAAAACTGTTTTTT. V usage is TRBV5-1 and J usage is TRBJ1-4, with D unresolved. Trimming removed 2 bases at V and 7 bases at J, with 12 bases between. The CDR3 length is 14 residues. CDR1 and CDR2 from the germline V gene are SGHRS and YFSETQ.

The rearrangement links TRBV20-1 to TRBJ2-5, with D tentatively TRBD2 (6 bases). V lost 3 bases, J lost 10 bases, and 18 bases lay in between. CDR1 is DFQATT, CDR2 SNEGSKA, per germline (reference sequence). This CDR3 is built from 13 residues. CDR3 protein: CSASGGTLSDQYF. The CDR3 bases are TGCAGTGCTAGTGGGGGGACCCTATCGGACCAGTACTTC.

The CDR3 DNA reads as TGTGCCAGCAGTGAGGGCAGTAAGAATTCACCCCTCCACTTT. This translates into CASSEGSKNSPLHF. This chain uses TRBV25-1 with TRBJ1-6, with no clear D. The CDR3 has 14 amino acids. Trimming removed 3 bases from V and 7 bases from J, with 10 bases in between. Germline values: CDR1 MGHDK, CDR2 SYGVNS.

This sequence joins TRBV5-4 and TRBJ1-1, with D possibly being TRBD1 (6 bases). The ends were cut back, 5 bases at V and 0 bases at J, with 26 bases in the middle. In germline, CDR1 is SGHNT, CDR2 YYREEE (reference sequence). The CDR3 has 19 amino acids. The CDR3 protein is CASRRLTGPLLILNTEAFF. The CDR3 nucleotides are TGTGCCAGCAGACGGCTAACAGGGCCTCTCCTTATATTGAACACTGAAGCTTTCTTT. Full variable domain (missing parts from reference TRBV5-4 and TRBJ1-1): ETGVTQSPTHLIKTRGQQVTLRCSSQSGHNTVSWYQQALGQGPQFIFQYYREEENGRGNFPPRFSGLQFPNYSSELNVNALELDDSALYLCASRRLTGPLLILNTEAFFGQGTRLTVV.

The chain joins TRBV10-3 to TRBJ1-1; TRBD1 might be the D (5 bases). The germline V gene encodes CDR1 ENHRY and CDR2 SYGVKD. The length of the CDR3 is 13 residues. V was trimmed by 8 bases and J by 4 bases, leaving 14 bases between them. The CDR3 loop is CAILSDSFTEAFF. DNA of the CDR3: TGTGCCATCTTAAGCGACAGCTTCACTGAAGCTTTCTTT.

The gene calls are TRBV29-1 and TRBJ1-3; 9 bases are a match to TRBD1. The CDR3 loop spans 13 amino acids. Germline assignment: CDR1 SQVTM and CDR2 ANQGSEA. The V segment lost 7 bases and the J segment 3 bases; nucleotides outside the gene matches: 4. DNA of the CDR3: TGCAGCGCCGGACAGGGGAGTGGAAACACCATATATTTT. Amino acid sequence: CSAGQGSGNTIYF.

The CDR3: CASSLAGRGTEAFF. DNA for the CDR3: TGTGCCAGCAGCTTAGCCGGGCGGGGGACTGAAGCTTTCTTT. The rearrangement links TRBV7-9 to TRBJ1-1; a possible D gene is TRBD1 (5 bases). In germline, CDR1 is SEHNR, CDR2 FQNEAQ (reference sequence). Trimming cost V 0 bases and J 5 bases, with 10 bases left between them. The CDR3 spans 14 residues.

This clone was observed a handful of times. The genes are TRBV15 and TRBJ1-2; a weak D match, TRBD1 (5 bases). The V end lost 8 bases, the J end lost 5 bases, and 18 bases lay between the germline ends. The length of the CDR3 is 14 residues. In germline, CDR1 is LNHNV, CDR2 YYDKDF (reference sequence). The CDR3 loop is CATGTPGPPYGYTF. The CDR3 DNA reads TGTGCCACCGGGACTCCGGGTCCTCCATATGGCTACACCTTC.

This clone was seen a single time. The chain carries TRBV27 and TRBJ2-1; unclear D gene. The V gene lost 7 bases and the J gene lost 3 bases, with 13 bases spanning the gap. CDR1 and CDR2 from the germline V gene are MNHEY and SMNVEV (reference sequence). This CDR3 contains 14 residues. CDR3 in amino acids: CASTLAALYNEQFF. The DNA for the CDR3 is TGTGCCAGCACCCTTGCGGCCCTCTACAATGAGCAGTTCTTC.

The chain employs TRBV7-3 and TRBJ2-3; D not resolved. The length of the CDR3 is 14 residues. Germline V gene data show CDR1 as SGHTA and CDR2 as FQGTGA. Trimming took off 4 bases at V and 2 bases at J, with 10 bases between the two ends. The CDR3 region has the DNA TGTGCCAGCAGCTCCTCTCACCCCACAGATACGCAGTATTTT. Residues: CASSSSHPTDTQYF.

In its sample, this clone was seen a few times. CDR3 sequence reads: CASSQMAGSEAFF. CDR3 sequence (DNA): TGTGCCAGCTCCCAAATGGCGGGGAGTGAAGCTTTCTTT. The chain recombines TRBV7-9 with TRBJ1-1; D gene ambiguous. The CDR3 is 13 residues long. Germline lookup yields CDR1 SEHNR and CDR2 FQNEAQ (reference sequence). V was shortened by 8 bases and J by 7 bases, with 17 bases between the two germline ends.

This chain links TRBV12-3 or TRBV12-4 with TRBJ1-1; D call uncertain. V dropped 2 bases and J dropped 6 bases, with 10 bases sitting between them. The length of the CDR3 is 13 residues. The CDR3 bases are TGTGCCAGCAGTTTATTGAGCCACCCTGAAGCTTTCTTT. As protein: CASSLLSHPEAFF.